These 19 T cell receptor beta chains were all obtained from the same sample, sequenced in a study of shared clonotypes between healthy human individuals. Produced via immunoSEQ multiplex PCR; TCRdb's table is partial and in-frame only. Of nearly 1,000,000 clones in the sample, over 75% are singletons; the top ten hold around 1.4%. The source material was memory CD4+ T cells sorted from blood. As for subset: CD45RA-negative fraction. The source is a young man in good health.

J is TRBJ2-7 and V is TRBV7-2, with 11 positions matching TRBD1. This CDR3 comprises 16 residues. Germline-derived CDR1 and CDR2 are SGHTA and FQGNSA. Germline trimming cut 0 bases from V and 3 bases from J; bases unmatched to any gene: 4. The CDR3 spells CASSLATGTGGYEQYF. Written as DNA, the CDR3 is TGTGCCAGCAGCTTAGCTACCGGGACAGGGGGCTACGAGCAGTACTTC.

This chain connects TRBV5-1 to TRBJ2-3; the match to TRBD2 covers 15 bases. With 4 bases clipped from V and 2 bases from J, the junction kept 8 bases outside the gene matches. Per the germline V gene, CDR1 is SGHRS and CDR2 is YFSETQ. The CDR3 is 18 residues long. The CDR3 DNA reads TGCGCCAGCAGCCCTGGGACTAGCGGGGGGACCTTCACAGATACGCAGTATTTT. Translated: CASSPGTSGGTFTDTQYF.

The chain joins TRBV5-1 to TRBJ1-1, with no clear D. From germline, CDR1 is SGHRS and CDR2 YFSETQ. The CDR3 extends over 15 amino acids. The ends were cut back, 3 bases at V and 4 bases at J, with 16 bases in the middle. CDR3: CASSSTKAIGTEAFF. Written as DNA, the CDR3 is TGCGCCAGCAGCTCGACAAAAGCCATTGGCACTGAAGCTTTCTTT. Drawing the rest from reference TRBV5-1 and TRBJ1-1, the complete variable domain is KAGVTQTPRYLIKTRGQQVTLSCSPISGHRSVSWYQQTPGQGLQFLFEYFSETQRNKGNFPGRFSGRQFSNSRSEMNVSTLELGDSALYLCASSSTKAIGTEAFFGQGTRLTVV.

The chain has TRBV15 and TRBJ1-4; D may be TRBD1 (6 bases). The CDR3 sequence is 15 residues long. CDR1 LNHNV and CDR2 YYDKDF come from the germline V gene (reference sequence). Trimming took off 0 bases at V and 8 bases at J, with 13 bases between the two ends. CDR3 protein: CATSREQGGLEKLFF. The CDR3, as DNA: TGTGCCACCAGCAGAGAACAGGGCGGGTTAGAAAAACTGTTTTTT.

This rearrangement joins TRBV30 to TRBJ1-6; the D gene is possibly TRBD1 (6 bases). CDR3 length: 13 residues. V was shortened by 5 bases and J by 3 bases, with 8 bases between the two germline ends. Germline V gene sequence: CDR1 GTSNPN, CDR2 SVGIG (reference sequence). CDR3 region: CAWHRDYNSPLHF. In DNA form, the CDR3 reads TGTGCCTGGCACAGGGACTATAATTCACCCCTCCACTTT.

The V and J genes are TRBV28 and TRBJ1-1; D perhaps matches TRBD1 (6 bases). Germline loops: CDR1 MDHEN, CDR2 SYDVKM. The V and J ends lost 6 bases and 8 bases respectively, with 13 bases between them. The CDR3 has 12 amino acids. The DNA for the CDR3 is TGTGCCAGCAGCATACTAACAGGGGAAGCTTTCTTT. Amino acids: CASSILTGEAFF.

J is TRBJ1-5 and V is TRBV7-2, with a tentative D call TRBD1 (5 bases). The CDR3 runs 14 residues. Between the trimmed V and J ends, which lost 7 bases and 9 bases, there was a span of 19 bases. Germline V gene lookup returns CDR1 SGHTA and CDR2 FQGNSA. The CDR3 region is CASKSGTDGTPQHF. The CDR3, as DNA: TGTGCCAGCAAGTCGGGGACGGATGGGACGCCCCAGCATTTT.

The chain couples TRBV10-3 to TRBJ2-6; D may be TRBD1 or TRBD2 (5 bases each). The CDR3 runs 17 residues. The germline CDR1 and CDR2 sequences are ENHRY and SYGVKD. V was shortened by 6 bases and J by 2 bases, with 17 bases between the two germline ends. CDR3 in amino acids: CAISPDGGTTGANVLTF. CDR3 sequence (DNA): TGTGCCATCAGCCCCGATGGGGGAACCACTGGGGCCAACGTCCTGACTTTC.

The V and J genes are TRBV19 and TRBJ1-5, with 10 bases matching TRBD1. Germline CDR1 is LNHDA and CDR2 is SQIVND (reference sequence). J gave up 7 bases and V 10 bases, and 4 bases lay outside the gene matches. The CDR3 runs to 12 residues. The CDR3 sequence is CATGQGNQPQHF. For the CDR3, the DNA is TGTGCCACGGGACAGGGGAACCAGCCCCAGCATTTT.

Concerning this clone itself: The sample has other DNA sequences that encode this CDR3 too. The chain is built from TRBV18 and TRBJ2-5; D uncertain. Deletions cut 3 bases from V and 2 bases from J, with 4 bases between. This CDR3 has 12 amino acids. Germline CDR1 is KGHSH and CDR2 is LQKENI. The CDR3 region has the DNA TGTGCCAGCTCACCGGGACAAGAGACCCAGTACTTC. It is translated as CASSPGQETQYF. Supplemented by reference TRBV18 and TRBJ2-5, the full variable domain reads NAGVMQNPRHLVRRRGQEARLRCSPMKGHSHVYWYRQLPEEGLKFMVYLQKENIIDESGMPKERFSAEFPKEGPSILRIQQVVRGDSAAYFCASSPGQETQYFGPGTRLLVL.

Note on this clone: The sample carries other DNA sequences with the same CDR3. The chain has TRBV5-1 and TRBJ1-2, with D tentatively TRBD1 (6 bases). CDR3 length equals 13 residues. Germline assignment: CDR1 SGHRS and CDR2 YFSETQ. Trimming cost V 0 bases and J 7 bases, with 10 bases left between them. CDR3: CASSLEQGTGYTF. For the CDR3, the DNA is TGCGCCAGCAGCTTGGAACAGGGAACTGGCTACACCTTC. Drawing the rest from reference TRBV5-1 and TRBJ1-2, the complete variable domain is KAGVTQTPRYLIKTRGQQVTLSCSPISGHRSVSWYQQTPGQGLQFLFEYFSETQRNKGNFPGRFSGRQFSNSRSEMNVSTLELGDSALYLCASSLEQGTGYTFGSGTRLTVV.

The V gene is TRBV2, the J gene TRBJ2-1, with TRBD2 matching over 9 bases. The germline V gene has CDR1 SNHLY and CDR2 FYNNEI. The CDR3 consists of 16 residues. The V segment lost 0 bases and the J segment 6 bases; nucleotides outside the gene matches: 6. The CDR3 nucleotides are TGTGCCAGCAGTGAAGCCCGGCGGGGGGGAGCCAATGAGCAGTTCTTC. Translated, it gives CASSEARRGGANEQFF.

The V call is TRBV5-6, the J call TRBJ2-7; D is perhaps TRBD1 or TRBD2 (7 bases each). Germline V gene lookup returns CDR1 SGHDT and CDR2 YYEEEE. The CDR3 loop spans 17 amino acids. V lost 4 bases to trimming and J lost 4 bases, with 24 bases between them. Written as DNA, the CDR3 is TGTGCCAGCAGCCGTTACTTCAGCGGGACAGTATGGTACGAGCAGTACTTC. Residues: CASSRYFSGTVWYEQYF.

J is TRBJ1-3 and V is TRBV6-6, with unresolved D. The CDR3 extends over 13 amino acids. V gave up 6 bases and J gave up 1 base, with 7 bases separating them. CDR1 is MNHNY and CDR2 is SVGAGI in the germline V gene (reference sequence). The CDR3 spells CASRRLSGNTIYF. For the CDR3, the DNA is TGTGCCAGCAGACGACTTTCTGGAAACACCATATATTTT.

This chain connects TRBV28 to TRBJ1-6, with D unresolved. This CDR3 comprises 14 residues. Looked up from germline, CDR1 is MDHEN and CDR2 is SYDVKM. The CDR3, as DNA: TGTGCGGAAAGGGCGCAGGCCAATAATTCACCCCTCCACTTT. Amino acids: CAERAQANNSPLHF. Combining the CDR3 with reference TRBV28 and TRBJ1-6 gives the whole variable domain DVKVTQSSRYLVKRTGEKVFLECVQDMDHENMFWYRQDPGLGLRLIYFSYDVKMKEKGDIPEGYSVSREKKERFSLILESASTNQTSMYLCAERAQANNSPLHFGNGTRLTVT.

The rearrangement uses TRBV18 and TRBJ2-3; a weak D match, TRBD1 (6 bases). Germline V CDR1 and CDR2: KGHSH, LQKENI. The CDR3 is made up of 15 amino acids. The germline V and J ends were trimmed by 2 bases and 2 bases, with 11 bases remaining between them. The CDR3 nucleotides are TGTGCCAGCTCACCAGTAGGGGGAGACACAGATACGCAGTATTTT. It is translated as CASSPVGGDTDTQYF.

This chain connects TRBV25-1 to TRBJ1-2; TRBD1 matches 8 bases. Looked up from germline, CDR1 is MGHDK and CDR2 is SYGVNS. V trimming: 6 bases; J trimming: 7 bases; junction bases outside the gene matches: 10. The CDR3 sequence is 14 residues long. CDR3 nucleotide sequence: TGTGCCAGCAGGGCCAGGGGGCGTAGTCTTGGCTACACCTTC. It specifies CASRARGRSLGYTF.

CDR3 sequence: CASSERGGAWYEQYF. The CDR3 DNA sequence: TGTGCCAGCAGTGAAAGGGGGGGCGCGTGGTACGAGCAGTACTTC. The rearrangement uses TRBV6-1 and TRBJ2-7, with TRBD2 as a possible D gene (7 bases). CDR1 is MNHNS, CDR2 SASEGT, per germline. The V and J ends lost 2 bases and 4 bases respectively, with 15 bases between them. The CDR3 loop spans 15 amino acids.

The chain is built from TRBV16 and TRBJ1-1; tentative D call: TRBD1 (6 bases). V was cut by 1 base and J by 3 bases, with 12 bases left in between. The CDR3 extends over 15 amino acids. Germline CDR1 reads KGHSY; CDR2 reads FQNENV. The chain's CDR3 is CASSQYRDRYTEAFF. For the CDR3, the DNA is TGTGCCAGCAGCCAATACCGAGACAGGTACACTGAAGCTTTCTTT.